This T cell receptor (beta chain) was retrieved from a study of shared clonotypes between healthy human individuals. V shed 8 bases and J 2 bases; nucleotides not matched to a gene: 10. The CDR3 consists of 15 residues. CDR1 and CDR2 (germline): MDHEN, SYDVKM. Study-wide results and caveats: Non-shared clonotypes were found to have lower generation probabilities than the clonotypes that were shared by all four of the sorted-subset donors.

Assay: immunoSEQ multiplex PCR; the TCRdb copy retains only in-frame clones and omits some. The sample has 850,000 to 1,200,000 clones, approximately 68% seen once. A word on this clone: Its matching antigen is unknown.

Sequencing was carried out using memory CD4+ T cells sorted from blood. Stated subset: CD45RA-negative fraction. The chain carries TRBV28 and TRBJ2-7; 9 bases are shared with TRBD1. The source is a young man in good health. The DNA of the CDR3 is TGTGCCAGCTCTCCTGGGGGACAGGGAACCTACGAGCAGTACTTC. It encodes CASSPGGQGTYEQYF.